This T cell receptor (beta chain) was retrieved from a study of cytotoxic CD8 clonotypes in ibrutinib-treated CLL. Whole-study results and caveats: The public clonotypes identified were infrequent and showed contraction or stability on treatment. Rising at ibrutinib response, clonality subsequently fell back toward baseline at progression.

As regards this clone: Its antigen is undetermined.

Clones were sequenced by immunoSEQ multiplex PCR, and TCRdb holds only the in-frame ones, with some missing. The repertoire holds some 120,000 clones, with 84% as singletons. Libraries of TCR beta were made from approximately 2 micrograms of genomic DNA that came from cryopreserved PBMCs. V was pared by 3 bases and J by 5 bases, with 4 bases of the junction left unmatched. The CDR3 length is 15 residues. Germline-derived CDR1 and CDR2 are SGHNT and YYREEE (reference sequence). The chain uses TRBV5-4 and TRBJ2-2; 10 bases are shared with TRBD1. The sequencing used PBMCs, collected after 24 months of ibrutinib treatment. The clonotype comes from a human donor with chronic lymphocytic leukemia. For the CDR3, the DNA is TGTGCCAGCAGCTCCCTGGGACAGGGGACCGGGGAGCTGTTTTTT. It encodes CASSSLGQGTGELFF.